This T cell receptor (beta chain) was sequenced during a study of Graves' ophthalmopathy and Graves' hyperthyroidism. The wider study: Peripheral blood collection took place at initial diagnosis, before any treatment.

This clonotype appeared many times. The sequenced template was RNA, covering the TCR beta CDR3 region. First-round RT-PCR with HTBI primers preceded a second-round multiplex PCR. Each CDR3 protein is one row after TCRdb ran MiXCR on the multiplex PCR reads. The sample lists about 420,000 distinct CDR3 sequences, around 21% occurring once. The sample taken for sequencing was peripheral blood. The receptor comes from a woman under 30 with stable Graves' hyperthyroidism.

The CDR3 protein is CASSASRGTSGNSYEQYF. DNA of the CDR3: TGTGCCAGCAGCGCAAGCAGGGGGACTAGCGGGAACTCCTACGAGCAGTACTTC. V and J are TRBV11-1 and TRBJ2-7, with 13 bases identical to TRBD2. The junction had 10 bases not matched to a gene; V was cut back by 5 bases and J by 0 bases. The CDR3 extends over 18 amino acids. Germline loops: CDR1 SGHAT, CDR2 FQDESV (reference sequence). Variable domain in full (rest from reference TRBV11-1 and TRBJ2-7): EAEVAQSPRYKITEKSQAVAFWCDPISGHATLYWYRQILGQGPELLVQFQDESVVDDSQLPKDRFSAERLKGVDSTLKIQPAELGDSAMYLCASSASRGTSGNSYEQYFGPGTRLTVT.